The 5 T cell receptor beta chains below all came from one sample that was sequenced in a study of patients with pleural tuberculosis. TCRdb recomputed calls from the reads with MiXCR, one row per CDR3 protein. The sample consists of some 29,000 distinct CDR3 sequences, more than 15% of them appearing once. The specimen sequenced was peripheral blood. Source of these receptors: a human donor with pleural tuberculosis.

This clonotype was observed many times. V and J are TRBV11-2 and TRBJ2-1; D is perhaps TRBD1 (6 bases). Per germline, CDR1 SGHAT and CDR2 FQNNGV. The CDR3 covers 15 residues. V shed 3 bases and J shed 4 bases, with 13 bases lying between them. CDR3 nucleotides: TGTGCCAGCAGCTTGGACAGCCCTTTATACAATGAGCAGTTCTTC. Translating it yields CASSLDSPLYNEQFF.

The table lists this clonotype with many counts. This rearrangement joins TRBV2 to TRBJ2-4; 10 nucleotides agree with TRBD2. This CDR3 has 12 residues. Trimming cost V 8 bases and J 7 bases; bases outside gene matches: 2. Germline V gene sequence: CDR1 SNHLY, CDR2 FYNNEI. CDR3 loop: CASELAGNIQYF. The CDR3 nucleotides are TGTGCCAGCGAACTAGCGGGGAACATTCAGTACTTC.

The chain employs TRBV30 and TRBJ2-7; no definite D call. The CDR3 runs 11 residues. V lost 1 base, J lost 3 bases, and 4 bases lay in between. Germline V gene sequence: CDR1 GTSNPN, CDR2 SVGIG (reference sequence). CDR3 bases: TGTGCCTGGAGTGGAGTCTACGAGCAGTACTTC. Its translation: CAWSGVYEQYF.

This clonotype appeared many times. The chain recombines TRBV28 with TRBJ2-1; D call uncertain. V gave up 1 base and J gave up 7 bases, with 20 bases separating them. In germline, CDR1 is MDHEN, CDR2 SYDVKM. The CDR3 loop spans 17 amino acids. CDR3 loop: CASSLSVGNPPFNEQFF. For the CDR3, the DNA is TGTGCCAGCAGTTTATCGGTAGGAAACCCACCTTTTAATGAGCAGTTCTTC.

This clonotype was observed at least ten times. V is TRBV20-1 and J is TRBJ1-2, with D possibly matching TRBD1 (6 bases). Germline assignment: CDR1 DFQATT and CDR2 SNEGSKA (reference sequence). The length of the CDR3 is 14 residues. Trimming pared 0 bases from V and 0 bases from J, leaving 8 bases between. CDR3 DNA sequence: TGCAGTGCTAGAGAAGGGGGGTCTAACTATGGCTACACCTTC. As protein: CSAREGGSNYGYTF.